Below, 9 T cell receptor beta chains from the same sample are listed, as sequenced in a study of OX40 agonist ivuxolimab in advanced cancers. This table comes from immunoSEQ multiplex PCR, and its TCRdb copy is limited to in-frame clones, with some not included. Found here are approximately 84,000 clones, roughly nine tenths of them singletons; the top ten hold roughly 0.2%. Specimen: CD4+ or CD8+ T cells sorted from blood, collected in a trial of the OX40 agonist ivuxolimab. The receptors stem from an adult with an advanced solid tumor such as melanoma, head and neck, liver or kidney cancer.

This clone has only a few counts. The chain joins TRBV10-1 to TRBJ1-5, with unresolved D. V was pared by 6 bases and J by 2 bases, with 14 bases between. The CDR3 spans 15 residues. The germline V gene encodes CDR1 WNHNN and CDR2 SYGVQD (reference sequence). The CDR3 nucleotides read TGCGCCAGCAGCGACCTAGGAAGAGGCAATCAGCCCCAGCATTTT. Amino acids: CASSDLGRGNQPQHF.

J is TRBJ2-7 and V is TRBV4-2; 9 nucleotides align to TRBD2. After removal of 0 bases from V and 7 bases from J, the junction contained 16 bases not matched to a gene. Germline V CDR1 and CDR2: LGHNA, YNFKEQ. This CDR3 comprises 18 residues. In DNA, the CDR3 is TGTGCCAGCAGCCAAGAAAAGACTAGCGGATTTCGTTCGTGGGAGCAGTACTTC. Protein product: CASSQEKTSGFRSWEQYF.

This clone has only one observation. This same CDR3 is encoded by further DNA sequences in the sample. The V and J genes are TRBV6-1 and TRBJ1-3; TRBD1 agrees at 10 bases. Unmatched junction bases numbered 4, after V lost 6 bases and J lost 2 bases. Per the germline V gene, CDR1 is MNHNS and CDR2 is SASEGT. This CDR3 is built from 15 residues. Written as DNA, the CDR3 is TGTGCCAGCAGCAAAGGACAGGGGGCTGGAAACACCATATATTTT. The encoded protein is CASSKGQGAGNTIYF.

This chain uses TRBV6-1 with TRBJ1-1; D remains unclear. There are 16 residues in the CDR3. Looked up from germline, CDR1 is MNHNS and CDR2 is SASEGT. V gave up 0 bases and J gave up 1 base, with 12 bases separating them. CDR3 nucleotides: TGTGCCAGCAGTGAAGCGCTTCGAGGCAGGAACACTGAAGCTTTCTTT. Translated, it gives CASSEALRGRNTEAFF.

This chain links TRBV9 with TRBJ2-5; unclear D gene. The germline gives CDR1 SGDLS, CDR2 YYNGEE. V dropped 2 bases and J dropped 2 bases, with 7 bases sitting between them. The CDR3 sequence is 13 residues long. The CDR3 sequence is CASSVGVQETQYF. CDR3 sequence (DNA): TGTGCCAGCAGCGTTGGGGTTCAAGAGACCCAGTACTTC.

This chain joins TRBV5-1 and TRBJ1-5; possibly TRBD1 for D (5 bases). Trimming pared 0 bases from V and 4 bases from J, leaving 11 bases between. CDR1 is SGHRS and CDR2 is YFSETQ in the germline V gene. The CDR3 length is 15 residues. The CDR3 DNA sequence: TGCGCCAGCAGCTTGGTTCCACAGGAGAATCAGCCCCAGCATTTT. It translates to CASSLVPQENQPQHF.

The chain employs TRBV19 and TRBJ1-2; D is unclear. The CDR3 is made up of 12 amino acids. Germline V gene lookup returns CDR1 LNHDA and CDR2 SQIVND (reference sequence). The V and J ends lost 8 bases and 5 bases respectively, with 12 bases between them. The CDR3 spells CASGFTAYGYTF. CDR3 sequence (DNA): TGTGCCAGTGGTTTTACGGCTTATGGCTACACCTTC.

The count of this clone is one. The J gene is TRBJ2-7, the V gene TRBV7-9, with D tentatively TRBD1 (6 bases). Trimming removed 3 bases at V and 2 bases at J, with 14 bases between. Looked up from germline, CDR1 is SEHNR and CDR2 is FQNEAQ (reference sequence). This CDR3 has 15 residues. CDR3 amino acids: CASSFGTPKTYEQYF. The CDR3 coding sequence is TGTGCCAGCAGCTTCGGGACACCTAAAACCTACGAGCAGTACTTC.

For the CDR3, the DNA is TGCGCCAGCAGCTTTAGCGGGAGCTCCTACGAGCAGTACTTC. Amino acid sequence: CASSFSGSSYEQYF. V and J are TRBV5-1 and TRBJ2-7, with 9 nucleotides matching TRBD2. J gave up 0 bases and V 2 bases, and 0 bases lay outside the gene matches. This CDR3 region has 14 residues. The germline gives CDR1 SGHRS, CDR2 YFSETQ.